This entry lists 20 T cell receptor beta chains sequenced from one sample in a study of OX40 agonist ivuxolimab in advanced cancers. Only in-frame clones appear in the TCRdb table, and some are missing; sequencing was by immunoSEQ multiplex PCR. The sample includes about 98,000 clones, about 92% seen only once; the top ten take about 0.3%. The sequencing here drew on CD4+ or CD8+ T cells sorted from blood, taken in a trial of the OX40 agonist ivuxolimab. These receptors were collected from an adult with an advanced solid tumor such as melanoma, head and neck, liver or kidney cancer.

This chain connects TRBV5-4 to TRBJ1-2; TRBD1 matches 8 bases. The V gene's germline CDR1 is SGHNT and CDR2 YYREEE (reference sequence). V lost 4 bases and J lost 4; bases outside the gene matches: 6. This CDR3 has 14 amino acids. The CDR3 sequence is CASSAETGAYGYTF. CDR3 bases: TGTGCCAGCAGCGCAGAGACAGGGGCCTATGGCTACACCTTC.

The chain carries TRBV9 and TRBJ1-5, with 7 bases fitting TRBD1. Losses at the gene ends were 0 bases for V and 2 bases for J; bases not matched to a gene: 2. The CDR3 is 15 residues long. CDR1 and CDR2 (germline): SGDLS, YYNGEE. This CDR3 reads CASSVGGQGNQPQHF. The CDR3 DNA follows: TGTGCCAGCAGCGTAGGAGGACAGGGCAATCAGCCCCAGCATTTT.

This rearrangement joins TRBV4-1 to TRBJ2-1, with D maybe TRBD1 (5 bases). Germline V lookup: CDR1 MGHRA, CDR2 YSYEKL. The CDR3 loop spans 16 amino acids. Trimming pared 2 bases from V and 3 bases from J, leaving 14 bases between. CDR3 DNA: TGCGCCAGCAGCCAATCCTTAGGGGTCTTCTACAATGAGCAGTTCTTC. Its protein product is CASSQSLGVFYNEQFF.

The gene calls are TRBV6-6 and TRBJ1-2, with TRBD1 as a possible D gene (6 bases). V lost 5 bases, J lost 6 bases, and 19 bases lay in between. The CDR3 is made up of 15 amino acids. The germline V gene encodes CDR1 MNHNY and CDR2 SVGAGI (reference sequence). CDR3 coding DNA: TGTGCCAGCAGTAACCGGGACAAGGGGTTGAATGGCTACACCTTC. Translation gives CASSNRDKGLNGYTF.

This chain links TRBV10-3 with TRBJ1-5, with D tentatively TRBD1 (5 bases). The CDR3 totals 14 residues. Trimming removed 5 bases at V and 2 bases at J, with 10 bases between. The V gene's germline CDR1 is ENHRY and CDR2 SYGVKD. The chain's CDR3 is CAISSGGGNQPQHF. As DNA, the CDR3 is TGTGCCATCAGTTCCGGGGGGGGCAATCAGCCCCAGCATTTT.

The chain links TRBV10-3 to TRBJ2-5; no clear D gene. The CDR3 is made up of 13 amino acids. V lost 4 bases, J lost 1 base, and 7 bases lay in between. Germline V gene lookup returns CDR1 ENHRY and CDR2 SYGVKD. CDR3 sequence: CAISGPSQETQYF. CDR3 DNA sequence: TGTGCCATCAGTGGGCCGAGCCAAGAGACCCAGTACTTC.

J is TRBJ1-1 and V is TRBV28; D is uncertain. Germline loops: CDR1 MDHEN, CDR2 SYDVKM. This CDR3 has 12 amino acids. The germline V and J ends were trimmed by 5 bases and 7 bases, with 11 bases remaining between them. The CDR3 sequence: CASSRRTVEAFF. CDR3 nucleotide sequence: TGTGCCAGCAGTCGTCGGACCGTTGAAGCTTTCTTT. The whole variable domain, filled in from reference TRBV28 and TRBJ1-1, reads DVKVTQSSRYLVKRTGEKVFLECVQDMDHENMFWYRQDPGLGLRLIYFSYDVKMKEKGDIPEGYSVSREKKERFSLILESASTNQTSMYLCASSRRTVEAFFGQGTRLTVV.

V usage is TRBV5-4 and J usage is TRBJ2-1; D gene ambiguous. Per germline, CDR1 SGHNT and CDR2 YYREEE (reference sequence). The CDR3 has 13 residues. V dropped 4 bases and J dropped 4 bases, with 9 bases sitting between them. The CDR3 sequence: CASSIDHYNEQFF. The CDR3 DNA follows: TGTGCCAGCAGCATCGACCATTACAATGAGCAGTTCTTC.

The DNA for the CDR3 is TGTGCCAGCAGCTTTTCCGAAAGCTCTGGAAACACCATATATTTT. The encoded protein is CASSFSESSGNTIYF. The J gene is TRBJ1-3, the V gene TRBV7-9; D is ambiguous. Deletions cut 3 bases from V and 0 bases from J, with 9 bases between. Germline loops: CDR1 SEHNR, CDR2 FQNEAQ (reference sequence). The CDR3 spans 15 residues. Together with reference TRBV7-9 and TRBJ1-3, the CDR3 gives the full variable domain: DTGVSQNPRHKITKRGQNVTFRCDPISEHNRLYWYRQTLGQGPEFLTYFQNEAQLEKSRLLSDRFSAERPKGSFSTLEIQRTEQGDSAMYLCASSFSESSGNTIYFGEGSWLTVV.

This chain connects TRBV12-5 to TRBJ1-2; 9 bases map to TRBD1. Unmatched junction bases numbered 5, after V lost 6 bases and J lost 3 bases. CDR1 and CDR2 (germline): LGHNT, FRNRAP. There are 14 residues in the CDR3. The CDR3 nucleotides are TGTGCTAGTGGATCCGGGACAGGGCACTATGGCTACACCTTC. Encoded protein: CASGSGTGHYGYTF.

The rearrangement links TRBV10-2 to TRBJ1-5; D remains ambiguous. Germline CDR1 reads WSHSY; CDR2 reads SAAADI. This CDR3 contains 14 residues. V lost 5 bases, J lost 4 bases, and 12 bases lay in between. DNA of the CDR3: TGCGCCAGCAGTTTTAACTTGTTAAATCAGCCCCAGCATTTT. Residues: CASSFNLLNQPQHF.

This chain links TRBV6-1 with TRBJ1-5, with 7 bases fitting TRBD1. Germline lookup yields CDR1 MNHNS and CDR2 SASEGT. V lost 3 bases to trimming and J lost 1 base; unmatched junction nucleotides: 3. CDR3 size: 15 residues. CDR3 in DNA: TGTGCCAGCAGTGATAAGGGGGCGAGCAATCAGCCCCAGCATTTT. Its translation: CASSDKGASNQPQHF.

This chain joins TRBV6-6 and TRBJ1-1; D is uncertain. The V and J ends lost 7 bases and 5 bases respectively, with 17 bases between them. The germline V gene has CDR1 MNHNY and CDR2 SVGAGI (reference sequence). This CDR3 region has 14 residues. The CDR3 loop is CASNPASRTTEAFF. CDR3 bases: TGTGCCAGCAACCCGGCGTCCAGAACTACTGAAGCTTTCTTT.

The gene calls are TRBV11-3 and TRBJ2-1; D could derive from TRBD1 or TRBD2 (5 bases each). This CDR3 has 13 residues. Looked up from germline, CDR1 is SGHNT and CDR2 is YENEEA. Trimming stripped 4 bases from V and 8 bases from J, with 12 bases between. The CDR3 spells CASSSGAQDEQFF. The DNA for the CDR3 is TGTGCCAGCAGCTCCGGGGCCCAAGATGAGCAGTTCTTC.

This chain connects TRBV11-2 to TRBJ2-1, with 7 positions matching TRBD2. The CDR3 is made up of 13 amino acids. Per the germline V gene, CDR1 is SGHAT and CDR2 is FQNNGV. V was clipped by 6 bases and J by 7 bases; unmatched bases: 6. The CDR3 is CASRFIAGNEQFF. CDR3 DNA: TGTGCCAGCAGGTTCATAGCGGGTAATGAGCAGTTCTTC.

V usage is TRBV19 and J usage is TRBJ2-3; D is possibly TRBD2 (5 bases). Trimming removed 3 bases from V and 0 bases from J, with 10 bases in between. The germline CDR1 and CDR2 sequences are LNHDA and SQIVND (reference sequence). The CDR3 extends over 15 amino acids. The chain's CDR3 is CASSIQLGSTDTQYF. CDR3 DNA sequence: TGTGCCAGTAGTATCCAACTAGGGAGCACAGATACGCAGTATTTT.

The chain uses TRBV30 and TRBJ2-4; D is unclear. The V gene's germline CDR1 is GTSNPN and CDR2 SVGIG (reference sequence). This CDR3 region has 15 residues. V was cut by 4 bases and J by 0 bases, with 13 bases left in between. The CDR3, as DNA: TGTGCCTGGAACCCTAAAGGCTTAGCCAAAAACATTCAGTACTTC. Translation gives CAWNPKGLAKNIQYF.

The rearrangement links TRBV29-1 to TRBJ2-3, with D unclear. Germline assignment: CDR1 SQVTM and CDR2 ANQGSEA. The CDR3 is 11 residues long. The V and J ends lost 6 bases and 3 bases respectively, with 7 bases between them. In DNA, the CDR3 is TGCAGCGTAGGCCGGACAGATACGCAGTATTTT. This translates into CSVGRTDTQYF.

The chain couples TRBV7-3 to TRBJ1-2; 10 positions agree with TRBD1. V shed 2 bases and J 2 bases; nucleotides not matched to a gene: 5. The CDR3 extends over 16 amino acids. The germline CDR1 and CDR2 sequences are SGHTA and FQGTGA. CDR3 sequence reads: CASSLGGQGMNYGYTF. As DNA, the CDR3 is TGTGCCAGCAGCTTAGGGGGACAGGGGATGAACTATGGCTACACCTTC.

This clone was recorded only once. This rearrangement joins TRBV21-1 to TRBJ2-7; the D call TRBD2 from the table was never checked on the DNA. TRBV21-1 is labeled a pseudogene. The CDR3 extends over 16 amino acids. CDR3 residues: CASSKGPGYAGYEQYF. The DNA for the CDR3 is TGTGCCAGCAGCAAAGGACCAGGCTATGCGGGCTACGAGCAGTACTTC.